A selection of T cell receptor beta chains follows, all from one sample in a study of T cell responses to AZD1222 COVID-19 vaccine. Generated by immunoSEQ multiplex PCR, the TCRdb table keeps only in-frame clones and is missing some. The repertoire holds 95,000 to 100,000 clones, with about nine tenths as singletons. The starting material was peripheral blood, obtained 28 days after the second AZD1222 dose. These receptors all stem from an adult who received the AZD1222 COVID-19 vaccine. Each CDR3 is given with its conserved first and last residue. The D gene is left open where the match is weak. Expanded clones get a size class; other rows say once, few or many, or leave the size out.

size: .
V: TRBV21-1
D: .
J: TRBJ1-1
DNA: TGTGCCAGCAGCGGCGTATCGCGTTCGAAGTGCTGGGAGGCCTATGAAGCTTTCTTT
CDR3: CASSGVSRSKCWEAYEAFF

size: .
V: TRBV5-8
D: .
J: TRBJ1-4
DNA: TGTGCCAGCAGCTTAGGAGGGCGCCGTGAAAAACTGTTTTTT
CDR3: CASSLGGRREKLFF

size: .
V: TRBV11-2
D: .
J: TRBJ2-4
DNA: TGTGCCAGCAGCTTAGGGCCAGGCAACGCCAAAAACATTCAGTACTTC
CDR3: CASSLGPGNAKNIQYF

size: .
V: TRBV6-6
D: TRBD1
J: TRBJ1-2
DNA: TGTGCCAGCAGTACCCGGACAGGCAGGGCGGGCTACACCTTC
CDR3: CASSTRTGRAGYTF

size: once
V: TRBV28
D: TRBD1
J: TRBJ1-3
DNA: TGTGCCAGCAGTTTTCCCTTACAGGGGATGGGAAACACCATATATTTT
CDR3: CASSFPLQGMGNTIYF

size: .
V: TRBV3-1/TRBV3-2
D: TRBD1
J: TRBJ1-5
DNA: TGTGCCAGCAGCCAAGATTGGACAGGGTCGGGACCCCAGCATTTT
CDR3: CASSQDWTGSGPQHF

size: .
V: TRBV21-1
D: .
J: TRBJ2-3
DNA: TGTGCCAGCAGCCCCCGGACTAGCGGGAGGGCCCCAGATACGCAGTATTTT
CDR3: CASSPRTSGRAPDTQYF

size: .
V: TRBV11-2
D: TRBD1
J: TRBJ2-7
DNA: TGTGCCAGCAGAAGACAGGGGGCGTCCCCCTACGAGCAGTACTTC
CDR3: CASRRQGASPYEQYF

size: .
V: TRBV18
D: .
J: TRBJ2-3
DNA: TGTGCCAGCACAGGGGCCTTGGCGGGGGCCACAGATACGCAGTATTTT
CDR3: CASTGALAGATDTQYF

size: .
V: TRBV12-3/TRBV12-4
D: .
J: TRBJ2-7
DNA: TGTGCCAGCAGTTTACAGGGAGACAAGCAGTACTTC
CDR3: CASSLQGDKQYF

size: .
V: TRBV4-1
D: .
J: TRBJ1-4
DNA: TGCGCCAGCAGCCATCAGCCTGGAACTAATGAAAAACTGTTTTTT
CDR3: CASSHQPGTNEKLFF

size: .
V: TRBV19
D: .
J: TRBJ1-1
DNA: TGTGCCAGTCGCAGTCGCCGGGGGGCGGCCACTGAAGCTTTCTTT
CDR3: CASRSRRGAATEAFF

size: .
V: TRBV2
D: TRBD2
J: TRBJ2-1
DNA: TGTGCCAGCAGCGCCCCCCGACTAGCCTTGGAGAATGAGCAGTTCTTC
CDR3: CASSAPRLALENEQFF

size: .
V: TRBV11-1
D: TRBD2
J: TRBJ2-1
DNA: TGTGCCAGCAGCCCCGGACTAGCGGGAGCCAATGAGCAGTTCTTC
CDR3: CASSPGLAGANEQFF

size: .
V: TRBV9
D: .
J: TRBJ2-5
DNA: TGTGCCAGCAGCGCCGGACAGTCGGTCGAGACCCAGTACTTC
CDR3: CASSAGQSVETQYF

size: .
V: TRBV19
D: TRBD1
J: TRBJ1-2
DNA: TGTGCCAGTAGTAGGGACAGGGTCGACTATGGCTACACCTTC
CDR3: CASSRDRVDYGYTF

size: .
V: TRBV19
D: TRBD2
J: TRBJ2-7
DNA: TGTGCCAGTAGCCTCGGGACTAGCGGGAGTACTCTGGGCTTC
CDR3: CASSLGTSGSTLGF

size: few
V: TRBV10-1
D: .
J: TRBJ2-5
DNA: TGCGCCAGCAGTGAGTCTCCCGCTAGCAAAGAGACCCAGTACTTC
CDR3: CASSESPASKETQYF

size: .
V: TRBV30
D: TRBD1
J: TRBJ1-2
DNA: TGTGCCTGGAGAGGGACAGGCGGCGGCTACACCTTC
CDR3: CAWRGTGGGYTF

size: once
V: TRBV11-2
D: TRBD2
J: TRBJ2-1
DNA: TGTGCCAGCAGCTTAAGCGGGATATACAATGAGCAGTTCTTC
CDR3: CASSLSGIYNEQFF

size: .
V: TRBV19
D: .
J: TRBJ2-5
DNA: TGTGCCAGTAGTTTCGACCAAGAGACCCAGTACTTC
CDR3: CASSFDQETQYF

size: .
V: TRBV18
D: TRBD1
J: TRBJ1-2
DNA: TGTGCCAGCTCACCGACAGGGGGTTATGGCTACACCTTC
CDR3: CASSPTGGYGYTF

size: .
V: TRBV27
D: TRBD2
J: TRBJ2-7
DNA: TGTGCCAGCAGTTACTCGAGCGGGAGTTACGGCGAGCAGTACTTC
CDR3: CASSYSSGSYGEQYF

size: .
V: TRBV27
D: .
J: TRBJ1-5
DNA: TGTGCCAGCAGAAGCCCGGTCAGCAATCAGCCCCAGCATTTT
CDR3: CASRSPVSNQPQHF

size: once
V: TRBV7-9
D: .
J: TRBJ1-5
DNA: TGTGCCAGCAGCCCGGACAGCTCTTGGGATCAGCCCCAGCATTTT
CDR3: CASSPDSSWDQPQHF

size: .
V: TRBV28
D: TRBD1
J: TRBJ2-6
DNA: TGTGCCAGCAGCTCGGGACAGGGAATTTTTGGGGCCAACGTCCTGACTTTC
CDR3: CASSSGQGIFGANVLTF

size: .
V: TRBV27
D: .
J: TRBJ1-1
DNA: TGTGCCAGCAGTTCTTGGGGTTCCACTGAAGCTTTCTTT
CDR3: CASSSWGSTEAFF

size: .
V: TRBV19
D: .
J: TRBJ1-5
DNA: TGTGCCAGTAGCCCAGCGCGAGGGAACGGGCAGCCCCAGCATTTT
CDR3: CASSPARGNGQPQHF

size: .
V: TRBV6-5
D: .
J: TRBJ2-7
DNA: TGTGCCAGCAGTCGGGGAACGGGATCCGTCTACGAGCAGTACTTC
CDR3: CASSRGTGSVYEQYF

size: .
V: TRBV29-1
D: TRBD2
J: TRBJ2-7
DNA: TGCAGCGTCTCACTAGGACTAGCGAACACCTACGAGCAGTACTTC
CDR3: CSVSLGLANTYEQYF

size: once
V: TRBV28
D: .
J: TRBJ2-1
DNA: TGTGCCAGCAGTCGGCTGGAGCAGTTCTTC
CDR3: CASSRLEQFF

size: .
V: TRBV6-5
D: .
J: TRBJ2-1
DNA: TGTGCCAGCAGTCCACGACATCATCCGTTCTTC
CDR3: CASSPRHHPFF

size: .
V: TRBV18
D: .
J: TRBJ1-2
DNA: TGTGCCAGCTCACCACCAGTGACGTCTGGCTACACCTTC
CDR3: CASSPPVTSGYTF

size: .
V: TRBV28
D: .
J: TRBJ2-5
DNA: TGTGCCAGCAGTTTAACCGGGGGGACCCAGTACTTC
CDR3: CASSLTGGTQYF

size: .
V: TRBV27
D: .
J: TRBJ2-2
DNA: TGTGCCAGCAGTCGCGACAGGATGAACACCGGGGAGCTGTTTTTT
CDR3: CASSRDRMNTGELFF

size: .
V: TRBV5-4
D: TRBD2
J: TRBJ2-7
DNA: TGTGCCAGCAGCCCACTAGCGGGAGCGTTCAACGAGCAGTACTTC
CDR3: CASSPLAGAFNEQYF

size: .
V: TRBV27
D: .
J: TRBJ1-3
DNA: TGTGCCAGCAGTTTACTACGGGGTGCAGGAAACACCATATATTTT
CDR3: CASSLLRGAGNTIYF